What follows are 25 T cell receptor beta chains derived from one specimen sequenced in a study of PD-L1 blockade in urothelial cancer. Indicated time point: pretreatment peripheral blood. TCRdb's copy holds only in-frame clones and misses some; the assay was immunoSEQ multiplex PCR. This table holds about 80,000 clones, just under 85% found once. This specimen consisted of PBMCs, obtained around atezolizumab (anti-PD-L1) treatment. These receptors were taken from a man in his forties with urothelial cancer.

The rearrangement uses TRBV5-4 and TRBJ2-5; D perhaps matches TRBD1 (5 bases). Deletions cut 3 bases from V and 4 bases from J, with 16 bases between. Germline V gives CDR1 SGHNT, CDR2 YYREEE (reference sequence). The CDR3 loop spans 15 amino acids. The CDR3 nucleotides are TGTGCCAGCAGCTCCCCAGGCAGGGTTGGAGAGACCCAGTACTTC. Protein sequence: CASSSPGRVGETQYF.

The V call is TRBV28, the J call TRBJ2-2; D might be TRBD1 (5 bases). V was clipped by 8 bases and J by 0 bases, with 7 bases between them. This CDR3 has 13 amino acids. Per the germline V gene, CDR1 is MDHEN and CDR2 is SYDVKM. The CDR3 sequence is CASRQSNTGELFF. The CDR3, as DNA: TGTGCCAGCCGACAGTCGAACACCGGGGAGCTGTTTTTT.

The chain couples TRBV18 to TRBJ2-3; possible D gene TRBD1, 6 bases. The V gene lost 1 base and the J gene lost 9 bases, with 8 bases spanning the gap. Per the germline V gene, CDR1 is KGHSH and CDR2 is LQKENI. The CDR3 covers 12 residues. Here the CDR3 reads CASSPRQGTQYF. CDR3 nucleotide sequence: TGTGCCAGCTCACCACGGCAGGGGACGCAGTATTTT.

The chain couples TRBV6-1 to TRBJ2-2; 7 bases fit TRBD2. The V segment lost 7 bases and the J segment 5 bases; nucleotides outside the gene matches: 4. Germline loops: CDR1 MNHNS, CDR2 SASEGT. CDR3 size: 13 residues. The CDR3 DNA reads as TGTGCCAGCACGCTGCGGGAGACCGGGGAGCTGTTTTTT. Protein product: CASTLRETGELFF.

V and J are TRBV29-1 and TRBJ1-5; 9 positions agree with TRBD1. The germline V gene has CDR1 SQVTM and CDR2 ANQGSEA. The CDR3 loop spans 13 amino acids. Trimming took 7 bases from V and 4 from J; bases not matched to a gene: 5. The DNA for the CDR3 is TGCAGCGCCGGACAGGGGTTTAATCAGCCCCAGCATTTT. The encoded protein is CSAGQGFNQPQHF.

V is TRBV7-2 and J is TRBJ2-1, with 8 bases identical to TRBD1. CDR3 length: 12 amino acids. The germline gives CDR1 SGHTA, CDR2 FQGNSA. The J segment lost 13 bases and the V segment lost 5 bases, leaving 7 bases of the junction unmatched. CDR3 nucleotide sequence: TGTGCCAGCAGCCTAAGGACAGGGTCCCAGTTCTTC. Translating gives CASSLRTGSQFF.

The V and J genes are TRBV6-1 and TRBJ2-2; TRBD1 matches 7 bases. The V segment lost 7 bases and the J segment 2 bases; nucleotides outside the gene matches: 7. From germline, CDR1 is MNHNS and CDR2 SASEGT. The CDR3 has 15 residues. The CDR3 DNA is TGTGCCAGCAAAAACGGGACAGTTAACACCGGGGAGCTGTTTTTT. Protein sequence: CASKNGTVNTGELFF.

The V gene is TRBV11-3, the J gene TRBJ2-3; D not certain. Germline lookup yields CDR1 SGHNT and CDR2 YENEEA. The CDR3 contains 13 residues. Trimming stripped 1 base from V and 6 bases from J, with 8 bases between. CDR3 nucleotides: TGTGCCAGCAGCTTAGCTTTGAGGGATACGCAGTATTTT. Protein: CASSLALRDTQYF.

The chain is built from TRBV6-5 and TRBJ1-1, with 7 bases lining up with TRBD1. Germline lookup yields CDR1 MNHEY and CDR2 SVGAGI. J lost 8 bases, V lost 0 bases, and 6 bases had no gene match. The length of the CDR3 is 14 residues. This chain's CDR3 is CASSYSGTVPEAFF. Here the CDR3 DNA reads TGTGCCAGCAGTTACTCCGGGACAGTTCCCGAAGCTTTCTTT.

Only one count was recorded for this clone. The sample holds other DNA sequences that translate to the same CDR3. V and J are TRBV5-1 and TRBJ2-7, with D possibly matching TRBD2 (6 bases). Deletions cut 0 bases from V and 2 bases from J, with 12 bases between. In germline, CDR1 is SGHRS, CDR2 YFSETQ. This CDR3 comprises 15 residues. The CDR3 protein is CASSLVAGTTYEQYF. CDR3 sequence (DNA): TGCGCCAGCAGCTTGGTCGCGGGAACCACCTACGAGCAGTACTTC.

V is TRBV2 and J is TRBJ2-7; 7 nucleotides agree with TRBD2. Germline V gene sequence: CDR1 SNHLY, CDR2 FYNNEI. CDR3 length: 16 residues. The trim removed 7 bases at V and 3 bases at J, leaving 15 bases unmatched. The CDR3 protein is CASTTSPSGTRYEQYF. The CDR3 nucleotides are TGTGCCAGCACAACCTCGCCTAGCGGAACCCGCTACGAGCAGTACTTC. The variable domain in full, with the rest retrieved from reference TRBV2 and TRBJ2-7, is EPEVTQTPSHQVTQMGQEVILRCVPISNHLYFYWYRQILGQKVEFLVSFYNNEISEKSEIFDDQFSVERPDGSNFTLKIRSTKLEDSAMYFCASTTSPSGTRYEQYFGPGTRLTVT.

The genes are TRBV6-5 and TRBJ1-1, with D perhaps TRBD1 (6 bases). CDR1 and CDR2 from the germline V gene are MNHEY and SVGAGI. Trimming stripped 6 bases from V and 0 bases from J, with 14 bases between. The CDR3 has 15 amino acids. CDR3 nucleotides: TGTGCCAGCAGCCCAACAGACAGGCTGAACACTGAAGCTTTCTTT. This gives the protein CASSPTDRLNTEAFF.

On this clone: The same CDR3 arises from other DNA sequences in this sample as well. The genes are TRBV9 and TRBJ1-1; D gene ambiguous. The V gene's germline CDR1 is SGDLS and CDR2 YYNGEE. The CDR3 extends over 14 amino acids. Trimming left V 1 base short and J 2 bases short, with 9 bases between. CDR3: CASSVLAANTEAFF. The CDR3 DNA reads TGTGCCAGCAGCGTATTGGCGGCTAACACTGAAGCTTTCTTT.

DNA for the CDR3: TGCGCCAGCAGCCAACAACTAGCGGGAGCTTACGAGCAGTACTTC. Amino acids: CASSQQLAGAYEQYF. The rearrangement joins TRBV4-1 to TRBJ2-7; 11 bases are a match to TRBD2. CDR1 and CDR2 from the germline V gene are MGHRA and YSYEKL. This CDR3 region has 15 residues. The junction had 4 bases not matched to a gene; V was cut back by 2 bases and J by 4 bases.

V is TRBV5-1 and J is TRBJ1-2; no reliable D call. V lost 4 bases to trimming and J lost 4 bases, with 17 bases between them. Germline assignment: CDR1 SGHRS and CDR2 YFSETQ. The CDR3 runs to 15 residues. For the CDR3, the DNA is TGCGCCAGCAGCCCCACGACGGGGTATCGCTATGGCTACACCTTC. Translating it yields CASSPTTGYRYGYTF.

The chain carries TRBV12-2 and TRBJ2-1; the table calls TRBD2, which could not be checked here. TRBV12-2 is a recognized pseudogene. The CDR3 is 16 amino acids. The CDR3 DNA follows: TGTGCAAGTCGCCCCTTAGGAGCGGGAGCATCGGGAGAGCAGTTCTTC. Protein sequence: CASRPLGAGASGEQFF.

The chain combines TRBV7-8 with TRBJ2-3; no firm D call. V lost 3 bases, J lost 3 bases, and 10 bases lay in between. Looked up from germline, CDR1 is SGHVS and CDR2 is FQNEAQ. This CDR3 has 14 amino acids. The DNA of the CDR3 is TGTGCCAGCAGCTTCTCGCGGCGAACAGATACGCAGTATTTT. It yields the protein CASSFSRRTDTQYF.

This clone was found once. The genes are TRBV21-1 and TRBJ2-7; the table names TRBD2, a call not compared with the DNA. TRBV21-1 corresponds to a pseudogene. This CDR3 spans 15 amino acids. The CDR3 spells CATDPPGLAIYEQYF. Here the CDR3 DNA reads TGTGCCACCGACCCGCCGGGACTAGCGATATACGAGCAGTACTTC.

This sequence joins TRBV15 and TRBJ2-7; 8 positions match TRBD2. The CDR3 covers 14 residues. Per the germline V gene, CDR1 is LNHNV and CDR2 is YYDKDF (reference sequence). The trim removed 5 bases at V and 3 bases at J, leaving 6 bases unmatched. The CDR3 loop reads CATSELAVRYEQYF. CDR3 sequence (DNA): TGTGCCACCAGCGAACTAGCGGTACGCTACGAGCAGTACTTC.

This clone came up a few times. J is TRBJ1-4 and V is TRBV11-2; unclear D gene. CDR3 length: 11 amino acids. Trimming left V 5 bases short and J 5 bases short, with 3 bases between. Germline V gene sequence: CDR1 SGHAT, CDR2 FQNNGV. CDR3: CASSQNEKLFF. The CDR3 region has the DNA TGTGCCAGCAGCCAAAATGAAAAACTGTTTTTT.

This sequence joins TRBV29-1 and TRBJ1-5, with 8 bases matching TRBD1. The CDR3 has 12 amino acids. The trim removed 6 bases at V and 7 bases at J, leaving 5 bases unmatched. CDR1 and CDR2 (germline): SQVTM, ANQGSEA. CDR3 DNA: TGCAGCGTGAGGACAGGGTTCCAGCCCCAGCATTTT. Amino acid sequence: CSVRTGFQPQHF.

The chain employs TRBV13 and TRBJ2-3, with 9 bases aligning to TRBD2. Germline trimming cut 0 bases from V and 1 base from J; bases unmatched to any gene: 2. This CDR3 is 16 amino acids long. CDR1 is PRHDT, CDR2 FYEKMQ, per germline (reference sequence). CDR3 DNA: TGTGCCAGCAGCTTAGGAGGCGGGAGGGGCACAGATACGCAGTATTTT. Translation: CASSLGGGRGTDTQYF.

V and J are TRBV6-1 and TRBJ1-2; D is possibly TRBD1 (6 bases). The germline V and J ends were trimmed by 2 bases and 5 bases, with 18 bases remaining between them. In germline, CDR1 is MNHNS, CDR2 SASEGT. This CDR3 spans 16 amino acids. The CDR3 region has the DNA TGTGCCAGCAGTGAACGGTTGTGGACAGCCCCATATGGCTACACCTTC. Translation: CASSERLWTAPYGYTF.

The V call is TRBV5-4, the J call TRBJ2-7; D remains ambiguous. With 0 bases removed from V and 1 base from J, the gap between germline ends came to 14 bases. The germline gives CDR1 SGHNT, CDR2 YYREEE (reference sequence). The CDR3 totals 16 residues. In nucleotides, the CDR3 is TGTGCCAGCAGCTTGGATGGTATTAAGCTTTCCTACGAGCAGTACTTC. It translates to CASSLDGIKLSYEQYF.

This chain links TRBV10-2 with TRBJ2-5; 8 positions agree with TRBD1. This CDR3 region has 18 residues. CDR1 is WSHSY, CDR2 SAAADI, per germline. The V segment lost 10 bases and the J segment 0 bases; nucleotides outside the gene matches: 19. The CDR3 reads CATYPHRGKNEYQETQYF. DNA of the CDR3: TGCGCCACCTACCCTCACAGGGGGAAAAACGAGTACCAAGAGACCCAGTACTTC.